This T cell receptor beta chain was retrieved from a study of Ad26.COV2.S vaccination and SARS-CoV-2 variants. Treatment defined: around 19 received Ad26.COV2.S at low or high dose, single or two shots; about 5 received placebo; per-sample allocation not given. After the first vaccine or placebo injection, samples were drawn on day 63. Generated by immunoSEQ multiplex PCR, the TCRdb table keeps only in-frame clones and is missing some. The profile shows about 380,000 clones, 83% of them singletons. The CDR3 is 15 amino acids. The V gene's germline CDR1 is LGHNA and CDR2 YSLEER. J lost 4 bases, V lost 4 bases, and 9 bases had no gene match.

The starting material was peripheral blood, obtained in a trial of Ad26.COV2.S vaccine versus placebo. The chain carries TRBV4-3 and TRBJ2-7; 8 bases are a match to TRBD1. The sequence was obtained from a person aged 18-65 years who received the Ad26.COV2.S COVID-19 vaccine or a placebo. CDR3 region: CASSPVRTGWYEQYF. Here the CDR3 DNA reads TGCGCCAGCAGCCCGGTTAGGACAGGGTGGTACGAGCAGTACTTC.